These T cell receptor beta chains were read from a single sample in a study of cytomegalovirus exposure and HLA in healthy donors. Assay: immunoSEQ multiplex PCR; the TCRdb copy retains only in-frame clones and omits some. The table lists approximately 59,000 clones, around four fifths of them singletons. Sequenced sample: PBMCs. These receptors were collected from a girl aged 10-17 years in good health and CMV-seropositive. The CDR3 runs from the conserved cysteine through the conserved F or W. D genes are given only for firm matches. Only some rows state a clone size, as once, few, many or a class for expanded clones.

abundance,d_gene,v_gene,j_gene,CDR3aa
few,-,TRBV4-3,TRBJ1-1,CASSQEQAVEAFF
-,-,TRBV2,TRBJ2-1,CASSLGTPSYNEQFF
-,-,TRBV2,TRBJ2-1,CASKMAGRRSYNEQFF
-,TRBD1,TRBV7-2,TRBJ2-7,CASKPQGAPNEQYF
-,-,TRBV27,TRBJ2-1,CASSDTGWTYNEQFF
-,-,TRBV7-2,TRBJ2-7,CASSLAIGPRYGQYF
few,TRBD2,TRBV7-8,TRBJ2-7,CASSSTSRTSIYEQYF
few,TRBD2,TRBV29-1,TRBJ2-1,CSGGGTYNEQFF
few,TRBD2,TRBV6-5,TRBJ2-7,CASSKSSGRGEQYF
-,TRBD1,TRBV27,TRBJ2-7,CASSFPGGYEQYF
once,TRBD1,TRBV2,TRBJ2-7,CASNPGQVGLGVDHEQYF
once,TRBD1,TRBV6-5,TRBJ2-7,CASSWDWDRDEQYF
-,TRBD1,TRBV19,TRBJ2-7,CASSRTGTGLYEQYF
once,-,TRBV5-1,TRBJ2-7,CASSLWRGLPYEQYF
few,-,TRBV19,TRBJ2-7,CATSEGNEQYF
-,TRBD2,TRBV4-1,TRBJ2-1,CASSRGTSGYYNEQFF
-,TRBD1,TRBV18,TRBJ1-6,CASWTGVNSPLHF
-,TRBD2,TRBV4-1,TRBJ2-5,CASSLGGTSGRNQETQYF
-,-,TRBV28,TRBJ1-5,CASRAYGQPQHF
-,TRBD1,TRBV28,TRBJ1-4,CASRRTGAVEKLFF
-,TRBD2,TRBV4-3,TRBJ2-1,CASSLQGGGEDEQFF
-,TRBD1,TRBV30,TRBJ2-2,CASRQGRGELFF
-,-,TRBV7-8,TRBJ1-5,CASSQTHRAISNQPQHF
-,TRBD2,TRBV10-3,TRBJ2-7,CAIGKGLAVAYEQYF
-,TRBD1,TRBV29-1,TRBJ1-2,CSVEREDRGYGYTF
-,-,TRBV28,TRBJ2-7,CASSSGPGAYEQYF
-,TRBD2,TRBV4-1,TRBJ2-3,CASSRLRETTDTQYF
-,TRBD2,TRBV28,TRBJ2-1,CASSPTSGSRNEQFF
-,-,TRBV7-8,TRBJ1-1,CASSLSARRTEAFF
-,-,TRBV10-3,TRBJ2-1,CAIAGPGSNEQFF
-,TRBD2,TRBV30,TRBJ2-2,CAWNVQGLAENTGELFF
-,-,TRBV29-1,TRBJ2-7,CSVVLTYEQYF
-,-,TRBV19,TRBJ1-2,CASSRRQTIYGYTF
-,TRBD1,TRBV5-1,TRBJ2-7,CASSLAGTEAIEQYF
-,TRBD2,TRBV2,TRBJ2-1,CASMVGLAGSGEQFF
few,-,TRBV6-1,TRBJ2-3,CASSVQQGLSTDTQYF
-,-,TRBV9,TRBJ2-4,CASSFGVQNIQYF
few,TRBD1,TRBV5-1,TRBJ2-3,CASKDRASTDTQYF
-,-,TRBV19,TRBJ2-5,CASSAYQGWEETQYF
-,-,TRBV28,TRBJ1-5,CASSSGFNQPQHF
-,TRBD1,TRBV19,TRBJ1-5,CAISVTGGGQPQHF